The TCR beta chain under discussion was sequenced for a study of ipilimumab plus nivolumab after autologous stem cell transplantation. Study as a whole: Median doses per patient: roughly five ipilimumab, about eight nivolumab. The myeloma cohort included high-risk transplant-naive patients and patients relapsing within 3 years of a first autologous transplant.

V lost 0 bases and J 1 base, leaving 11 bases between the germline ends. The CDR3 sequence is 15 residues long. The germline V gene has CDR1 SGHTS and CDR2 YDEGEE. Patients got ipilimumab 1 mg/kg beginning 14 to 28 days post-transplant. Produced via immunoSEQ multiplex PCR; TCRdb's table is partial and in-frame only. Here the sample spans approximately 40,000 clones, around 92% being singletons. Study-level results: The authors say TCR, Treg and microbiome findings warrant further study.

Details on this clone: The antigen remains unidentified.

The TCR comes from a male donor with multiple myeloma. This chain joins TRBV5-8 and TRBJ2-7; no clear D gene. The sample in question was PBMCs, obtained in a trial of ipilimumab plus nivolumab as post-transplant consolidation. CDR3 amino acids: CASSLVDSSSYEQYF. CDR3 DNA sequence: TGTGCCAGCAGCTTGGTGGATTCCTCGTCCTACGAGCAGTACTTC.